This T cell receptor beta chain was identified in a study of T cells in tumors after PD-1 blockade (dated by TCRdb to the late 2010s). Regarding the research as a whole: Patients with prior checkpoint blockade, systemic immunosuppressant use, or recent radiotherapy or other anti-cancer therapy within 4 weeks were excluded. RECIST version 1.1 was used to evaluate clinical response. On average, peripheral blood samples had 113,528 TCR templates (range about 24,679-290,000) and roughly 40,000 unique clonotypes. A subset of patients also received ongoing daily vismodegib 150 mg during anti-PD-1 treatment. Pembrolizumab 200 mg every 3 weeks or cemiplimab 350 mg every 2 weeks was administered to patients. Paired single-cell RNA and TCR sequencing was performed on site-matched tumors from BCC or SCC patients before and after anti-PD-1 therapy. To compare clonotypes in blood versus tumor, bulk TCR sequencing was run on approximately 11 peripheral blood samples drawn from four to six patients. Study-wide findings and limitations: Roughly 43% of tumor TCR clonotypes were found in blood, and some novel exhausted tumor clones appeared in pre-treatment blood, suggesting peripheral recruitment. Where the novel T cell clones came from was not identified, and possible sources could include lymphoid organs or rare unexpanded clones inside the tumor or in the tumor periphery.

Deep TCRbeta sequencing was performed with the immunoSEQ platform. Processing in the source paper ran as follows. Only productive rearrangements were exported from the immunoSEQ Analyzer for further analysis. T cell phenotypes were assigned to bulk TCRbeta clonotypes by matching to single-cell RNA+TCR-seq clones sharing the same TCRbeta sequence. Tumor enrichment of a clone was calculated by dividing the clone's tumor frequency by the clone's PBMC frequency, both taken from bulk TCR sequencing. TCRs were grouped by GLIPH into specificity groups, defined as clusters of distinct TCRs likely recognizing common antigens via shared CDR3 motifs. The table was pulled from immuneACCESS by TCRdb, which kept in-frame rearrangements only. Such tables lose some clones; where checked, under half of the loss comes from unresolved V genes, and the rest has no known cause. From that table come the V and J calls and clone size; the DNA was used to work out D and trimming. This sample is represented by tens of thousands of clones; 73% of them were singletons. Of the sample, 40% is held by the ten largest clones.

Details on this clone: Its antigen is still unknown. No much larger clonotype is one base removed from it; base qualities were not supplied.

Read against the paper, the sample's time point label means: after anti-PD-1 therapy. For bulk TCRbeta sequencing, genomic DNA was extracted from tumor biopsies or peripheral blood, and input amounts ranged from roughly 616 ng to 6,004 ng. Histologically proven advanced or metastatic basal or squamous cell carcinoma was present in all patients, all of whom were poor candidates for surgical resection. Of the approximately eleven patients in the basal cell carcinoma cohort, about 8 underwent bulk tumor TCR sequencing. V and J are trimmed by 1 base and 1 base, and the gene matches miss 4 bases of the junction. There are 16 amino acids in the CDR3, from cysteine to phenylalanine inclusive. The sequence is cut down to CDR3 DNA, 48 bases in frame from base 1. The CDR1 and CDR2 encoded by the germline V gene are SGDLS and YYNGEE.

The TCR comes from a human donor with basal cell carcinoma. Recombination joined TRBV9 with TRBJ2-2; TRBD2 fits 7 bases in the junction. Here the sequenced sample was PBMCs, taken after anti-PD-1 treatment. The CDR3 region has the sequence CASSVRLAGNTGELFF. The DNA sequence follows: TGTGCCAGCAGCGTACGGTTAGCGGGGAACACCGGGGAGCTGTTTTTT.